This section outlines one T cell receptor (beta chain) sequence together with its context. Time point described: before trial treatment. Priming of first-strand cDNA relied on TRAV- and TRBV-specific primers (covering alpha and beta chains). The authors ran 20 PCR cycles to amplify TCRs with a constant-region primer and V-primer adapter. MiXCR, applied by TCRdb to the reads, yields one record per CDR3 protein. In the table there are around 69,000 distinct CDR3 sequences, 30% to 40% of which are singletons. The entry originates in a study of low-dose radiotherapy and immunotherapy resistance in tumors. This CDR3 spans 15 amino acids. CDR1 is SGHRS and CDR2 is YFSETQ in the germline V gene. Trimming took off 0 bases at V and 7 bases at J, with 14 bases between the two ends.

The receptor's source is a female donor with ovarian cancer. Sample: PBMCs, taken before treatment. The V call is TRBV5-1, the J call TRBJ1-5; D is uncertain. CDR3 amino acids: CASSLDAFSSQPQHF. CDR3 nucleotides: TGCGCCAGCAGCTTGGACGCCTTCTCGTCCCAGCCCCAGCATTTT.